This is a list of T cell receptor beta chains from one sample in a study of OX40 agonist ivuxolimab in advanced cancers. The table came from immunoSEQ multiplex PCR; TCRdb's copy has only in-frame clones and leaves some out. The sample yields fewer than 25,000 clones, more than 80% seen once. This specimen consisted of CD4+ or CD8+ T cells sorted from blood, obtained in a trial of the OX40 agonist ivuxolimab. The receptors were gathered from an adult with an advanced solid tumor such as melanoma, head and neck, liver or kidney cancer. The CDR3 runs from the conserved cysteine through the conserved F or W. Fields, in order: V gene, J gene, clone size, D gene, CDR3 DNA, CDR3 protein. The D gene is left open where the match is weak. Clone size is stated in some rows and not others, as once, few, many or a class when expanded.

>TRBV27|TRBJ2-2|NA|NA
TGTGCCAGCAGTTCCGACCGGCCCACCGGGGAGCTGTTTTTT
CASSSDRPTGELFF
>TRBV9|TRBJ1-1|few|NA
TGTGCCAGCAGCAACAGGGCGTTCGGCACTGAAGCTTTCTTT
CASSNRAFGTEAFF
>TRBV19|TRBJ2-1|NA|NA
TGTGCCAGTAGTATGAGCATCAACAATGAGCAGTTCTTC
CASSMSINNEQFF
>TRBV27|TRBJ2-3|NA|TRBD2
TGTGCCAGCAGTTCTGGCGGGGGGGGCACAGATACGCAGTATTTT
CASSSGGGGTDTQYF
>TRBV5-6|TRBJ2-1|NA|NA
TGTGCCAGCAGCTTCCCAGGGGGGGCTTCTAATGAGCAGTTCTTC
CASSFPGGASNEQFF
>TRBV5-5|TRBJ1-6|NA|NA
TGTGCCAGCAGCTTGGCGGCCGATATACCTTTATATAATTCACCCCTCCACTTT
CASSLAADIPLYNSPLHF
>TRBV28|TRBJ2-3|NA|TRBD2
TGTGCCAGCAGTCCGGGGACTAGCGGGTGGACAGATACGCAGTATTTT
CASSPGTSGWTDTQYF
>TRBV19|TRBJ1-1|NA|TRBD1
TGTGCCGCGTTACAGGGGGCGGGCACTGAAGCTTTCTTT
CAALQGAGTEAFF
>TRBV7-3|TRBJ2-3|NA|NA
TGTGCCAGCAGCTTAACCGATACGCAGTATTTT
CASSLTDTQYF
>TRBV28|TRBJ2-7|NA|TRBD2
TGTGCCAGCAGTCCGCGCAGCGGGAGGGTCGCCTACGAGCAGTACTTC
CASSPRSGRVAYEQYF
>TRBV19|TRBJ1-5|NA|NA
TGTGCCAGTAGTATTTACGACAGGTCCTATCAGCCCCAGCATTTT
CASSIYDRSYQPQHF
>TRBV19|TRBJ2-7|NA|NA
TGTGCCAGTAGTATCCCGGGACCGGCCTACGAGCAGTACTTC
CASSIPGPAYEQYF
>TRBV9|TRBJ1-1|once|TRBD1
TGTGCCAGCAGCGTAGAAGGGACAGGGAAGGGGAGCACTGAAGCTTTCTTT
CASSVEGTGKGSTEAFF
>TRBV10-3|TRBJ2-4|NA|NA
TGTGCCATCAGTGACCCTGGAGGGGAGCGGGACATTCAGTACTTC
CAISDPGGERDIQYF
>TRBV10-3|TRBJ2-2|NA|TRBD1
TGTGCCATCAGCGAGCGACAGACAGGGGGGACCGGGGAGCTGTTTTTT
CAISERQTGGTGELFF
>TRBV6-4|TRBJ2-1|NA|TRBD2
TGTGCCAGCAGTGAGGTAGAGGGAGCGGGAAGAAGGAATGAGCAGTTCTTC
CASSEVEGAGRRNEQFF
>TRBV7-9|TRBJ2-7|NA|NA
TGTGCCACGGGGGCTCCCTACGAGCAGTACTTC
CATGAPYEQYF
>TRBV7-2|TRBJ2-7|NA|NA
TGTGCCAGCAGCAATCGGGGGAGTCACGAGCAGTACTTC
CASSNRGSHEQYF
>TRBV9|TRBJ2-3|NA|NA
TGTGCCAGCAGCCTGGCTGGAGATACGCAGTATTTT
CASSLAGDTQYF
>TRBV6-5|TRBJ2-5|NA|NA
TGTGCCAGCAGTCAGGACACCGAGACCCAGTACTTC
CASSQDTETQYF
>TRBV19|TRBJ1-2|NA|NA
TGTGCCAGTAGGGTTGGGAATGGCTACACCTTC
CASRVGNGYTF
>TRBV6-6|TRBJ2-7|once|NA
TGTGCCAGCAGTACGGGGATCGAGCAGTACTTC
CASSTGIEQYF
>TRBV28|TRBJ1-1|NA|TRBD1
TGTGCCAGCAGTACGGGACAGGCTAACACTGAAGCTTTCTTT
CASSTGQANTEAFF
>TRBV13|TRBJ1-4|NA|TRBD1
TGTGCCAGCAGCTTCTCCGAAGGCGGGACAGAAAATGAAAAACTGTTTTTT
CASSFSEGGTENEKLFF
>TRBV4-1|TRBJ2-5|NA|NA
TGCGCCAGCAGCCAAGAGTGGGCAGCCCCTACCCAAGAGACCCAGTACTTC
CASSQEWAAPTQETQYF
>TRBV6-4|TRBJ2-1|once|TRBD2
TGTGCCAGCAGTCAACGGGGGGACTCCTACAATGAGCAGTTCTTC
CASSQRGDSYNEQFF
>TRBV5-8|TRBJ1-1|NA|NA
TGTGCCAGCAGCTTGTTGGGCTACACTGAAGCTTTCTTT
CASSLLGYTEAFF
>TRBV13|TRBJ2-7|NA|TRBD2
TGTGCCAGCAGCTTTAGCGGGCACTCCTACGAGCAGTACTTC
CASSFSGHSYEQYF
>TRBV10-1|TRBJ2-7|few|TRBD2
TGCGCCAGCAGTGAGTCTAGCGGGATGGGCTACGAGCAGTACTTC
CASSESSGMGYEQYF
>TRBV2|TRBJ2-7|NA|NA
TGTGCCAGCGGGGGGCTAGCGGACTCCTACGAGCAGTACTTC
CASGGLADSYEQYF
>TRBV28|TRBJ2-3|NA|NA
TGTGCCAGCAGTTTAGAGGACAGCCGCACAGATACGCAGTATTTT
CASSLEDSRTDTQYF
>TRBV15|TRBJ1-2|NA|NA
TGTGCCACCAGCAGAGATAGGCGGGGGAGGGCCACCTTC
CATSRDRRGRATF
>TRBV19|TRBJ2-1|NA|NA
TGTGCCAGTAGGACGGTGTGGGGGGCAGCCAATGAGCAGTTCTTC
CASRTVWGAANEQFF
>TRBV7-9|TRBJ2-7|NA|NA
TGTGCCAGCAGCTTAGCGGGGGACTACGAGCAGTACTTC
CASSLAGDYEQYF
>TRBV5-1|TRBJ2-7|NA|TRBD2
TGCGCCAGCAGCCGGGACTACACCTACGAGCAGTACTTC
CASSRDYTYEQYF
>TRBV29-1|TRBJ2-7|NA|NA
TGCAGCGTTGGTCGAGCGAGCCAAGCCTCCGAGCAGTACTTC
CSVGRASQASEQYF
>TRBV30|TRBJ1-1|NA|NA
TGTGCCTGGACCCGGACAGCCAACACTGAAGCTTTCTTT
CAWTRTANTEAFF
>TRBV9|TRBJ2-7|few|NA
TGTGCCAGCAGCGTAGAGATAGGCAACGAGCAGTACTTC
CASSVEIGNEQYF
>TRBV27|TRBJ2-1|NA|TRBD1
TGTGCCAGCAGTTTAGGGACAGGGTACAATGAGCAGCTCTTC
CASSLGTGYNEQLF
>TRBV5-5|TRBJ1-1|NA|TRBD1
TGTGCCAGCAGTGATCGGACAGGGCCGGAGACTGAAGCTTTCTTT
CASSDRTGPETEAFF
>TRBV11-1|TRBJ1-2|NA|NA
TGTGCCAGCAGCCCATTTAGGGGGAACAATAACGATGGCTACACCTTC
CASSPFRGNNNDGYTF
>TRBV28|TRBJ2-7|once|TRBD2
TGTGCCAGCAGTTCGGGACTAGCGGGGGAGTTCTACGAGCAGTACTTC
CASSSGLAGEFYEQYF
>TRBV7-9|TRBJ2-5|NA|TRBD2
TGTGCCAGCAGCTCGATAGCGGGAGGCCTTGTTCAAGAGACCCAGTACTTC
CASSSIAGGLVQETQYF
>TRBV20-1|TRBJ1-3|NA|NA
TGCAGTGCTAGTCTAGAGACGACCATATATTTT
CSASLETTIYF